This TCR beta chain came from a study of blood T cell repertoires in COVID-19. Study context: Material from acute and convalescent COVID-19 was sourced from the United States, Italy and Spain. Nucleic acid was either cDNA or gDNA, and it came from T cells, B-cell-depleted T cells, or PBMCs.

Patients at the Seattle site were enrolled during active infection and followed longitudinally. The CDR3 is 15 residues long. V was clipped by 7 bases and J by 0 bases; unmatched bases: 8. Germline V gene data show CDR1 as MNHEY and CDR2 as SVGAGI. TCRdb's copy holds only in-frame clones and misses some; the assay was immunoSEQ multiplex PCR. The table records about 56,000 clones, approximately 77% of them present only once. The chain recombines TRBV6-5 with TRBJ1-1; TRBD1 matches at 7 bases. This TCR came from a woman aged 65 to 85 with COVID-19, enrolled during active disease. The sample was peripheral blood. This chain's CDR3 is CASKRGQSLNTEAFF. For the CDR3, the DNA is TGTGCCAGCAAGAGGGGACAGAGTTTGAACACTGAAGCTTTCTTT.